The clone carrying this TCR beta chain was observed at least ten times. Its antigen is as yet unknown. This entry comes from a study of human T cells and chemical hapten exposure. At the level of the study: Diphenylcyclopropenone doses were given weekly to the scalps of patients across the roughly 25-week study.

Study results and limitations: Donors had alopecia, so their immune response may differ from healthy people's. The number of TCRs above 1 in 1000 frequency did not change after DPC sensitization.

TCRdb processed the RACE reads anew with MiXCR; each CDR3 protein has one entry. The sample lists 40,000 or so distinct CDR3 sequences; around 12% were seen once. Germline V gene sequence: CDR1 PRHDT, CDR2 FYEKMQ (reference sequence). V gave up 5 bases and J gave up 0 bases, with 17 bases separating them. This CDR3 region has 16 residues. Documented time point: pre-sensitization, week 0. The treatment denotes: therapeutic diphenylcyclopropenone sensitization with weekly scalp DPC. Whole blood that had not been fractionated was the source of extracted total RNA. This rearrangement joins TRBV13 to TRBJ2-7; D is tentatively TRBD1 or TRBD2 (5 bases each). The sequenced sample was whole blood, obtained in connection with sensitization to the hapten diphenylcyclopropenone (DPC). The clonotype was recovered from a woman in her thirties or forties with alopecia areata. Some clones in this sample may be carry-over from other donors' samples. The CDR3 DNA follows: TGTGCCAGCAGCATTCGAGGGGCCCTGGACTCCTACGAGCAGTACTTC. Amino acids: CASSIRGALDSYEQYF.